This TCR beta chain was documented in a study of neoadjuvant anti-PD-1 for oral cavity cancer listed by TCRdb under 2021. Concerning the study at large: Three to four biweekly doses of nivolumab at 3 mg/kg were mostly administered to patients before curative-intent surgical resection. Under RECIST 1.1, a patient counted as a responder if showing complete response, partial response or stable disease, and as a non-responder if showing progression. The parent correlative cohort included roughly 13 patients, with an approximately 35% response rate. Patients without progression received a fourth nivolumab dose around day 43 and underwent definitive surgical resection on days 50-56.

Of note for this clone: The antigen this receptor binds is unknown. No much larger clone is present one base from it, and per-base qualities are unavailable.

For deep sequencing of PBMC libraries, mostly about 480 ng of input genomic DNA was used, and six replicates were run per sample. TCRbeta libraries were prepared with the immunoSEQ hsTCRbeta kit according to the manufacturer's instructions. Sequencing of the completed libraries took place using an Illumina NovaSeq 6000 S4 flow cell after they had been pooled to around 2.7 nM. The original methods were these. The immunoSEQ Analyzer handled quality control and preprocessing of the raw data. The analysis was restricted to productive rearrangements, with each unique CDR3 amino acid sequence defining a clonotype. Using the R package tcR, the researchers computed the Gini-Simpson index as their estimate of repertoire clonality. Student's t test was used to compare Gini indices, while Pearson correlation assessed associations with tumor size change. Here the immuneACCESS table is served through TCRdb, limited to in-frame sequences with V and J called. Missing clones are a known gap in these copies; in checked studies unresolved V genes cover under half, and the rest lacks a known reason. That table is the source of V, J and clone size, and D and trimming were worked out from the DNA. The sample contains roughly 9,500 clones, around 70% of them found a single time. The top ten clonotypes cover 4.2% of the sample.

Trimming accounts for 6 bases at V and 8 bases at J, while the number of junction bases matched to no gene is 14. There are 16 amino acids in the CDR3, from cysteine to phenylalanine inclusive. The sequence is cut down to CDR3 DNA, 48 bases in frame from base 1. CDR1 MNHEY and CDR2 SMNVEV were looked up in the germline V gene (reference sequence). Study-wide conclusions, independent of this receptor: Only three patients per response group were included in the TCR analyses, and the authors called for validation in larger cohorts. A higher pretreatment blood Treg/Th17 ratio correlated with both higher pretreatment blood TCRbeta clonality and lower post-treatment tumor TCRbeta clonality. After neoadjuvant nivolumab, significantly higher T cell clonality (Gini index) was found within PBMCs in non-responders than in responders.

In light of the paper, this sample's time point label describes: after neoadjuvant nivolumab, at surgical resection. None of the patients had received prior systemic or radiation treatment, and all were newly diagnosed with stage II-IVA oral cavity squamous cell carcinoma. The cohort was composed of patients with HPV-negative, locally advanced oral cavity squamous cell carcinoma. Peripheral blood mononuclear cells were analyzed directly, without maintenance or expansion in culture. The samples were obtained from a longitudinal correlative study of a single-arm phase II trial testing neoadjuvant nivolumab in oral cavity squamous cell carcinoma. Genomic DNA-based TCRbeta sequencing was performed on subject-matched pre- and post-treatment PBMCs and tumors from three responders and three non-responders. Peripheral blood mononuclear cells were collected once before nivolumab treatment and again after treatment, at the time of surgery. Genomic DNA was isolated from PBMCs using the Maxwell RSC DNA from Cells kit.

This receptor was taken from a person between 40 and 79 years old with oral cavity squamous cell carcinoma. In this chain, TRBV27 is recombined with TRBJ2-1, with 9 bases in between that match TRBD2. Sequencing used PBMCs, obtained after nivolumab (anti-PD-1) treatment. The CDR3 protein is CASSSRGPAGGDEQFF. The DNA sequence is TGTGCCAGCAGCTCCAGGGGCCCAGCGGGAGGTGATGAGCAGTTCTTC.